Given below is one T cell receptor beta chain in context. These data belong to a study of CD4 and CD8 cells across lung adenocarcinoma regions. The patients had localized lung adenocarcinoma, a non-small cell subtype. TCRdb processed the PCR reads anew with MiXCR; each CDR3 protein has one entry. The sample holds some 3,700 distinct CDR3 sequences, just over 50% seen once. The source is a female donor with lung adenocarcinoma. The CD4 and CD8 labels of this study may be unreliable. The sample consisted of CD4+ T cells from the margin of a lung tumor.

CDR3 nucleotide sequence: TGTGCCAGCAGTCAGGGATTTGCTAGCGGGGGGGCAAAGGCCGGGGAGCTGTTTTTT. This codes for CASSQGFASGGAKAGELFF. The rearrangement joins TRBV6-1 to TRBJ2-2; 12 bases match TRBD2. CDR1 MNHNS and CDR2 SASEGT come from the germline V gene. The length of the CDR3 is 19 residues. With V trimmed by 5 bases and J by 6 bases, 16 bases remained unmatched.